This entry features one TCR beta chain sequence. This sample is drawn from a study of T cell responses to AZD1222 COVID-19 vaccine. Clones were sequenced by immunoSEQ multiplex PCR, and TCRdb holds only the in-frame ones, with some missing. The sample records some 180,000 clones, roughly 92% being singletons. With 6 bases removed from V and 4 bases from J, the gap between germline ends came to 10 bases. This CDR3 region has 13 residues. This TCR derives from an adult in good health. The specimen comprised peripheral blood, sampled on day 0 of AZD1222 vaccination. The chain employs TRBV12-3 or TRBV12-4 and TRBJ1-5; possibly TRBD1 for D (6 bases). Here the CDR3 reads CASRRTVNQPQHF. CDR3 in DNA: TGTGCCAGCAGACGGACAGTTAATCAGCCCCAGCATTTT.